What follows is one T cell receptor (beta chain) and its context. As originally analysed: Researchers report that nucleated cell counts were estimated from reference gene primer amplification. Only in-frame clones appear in the TCRdb table, and some are missing; sequencing was by immunoSEQ multiplex PCR. V and J calls and clone size are copied from that table; D and trimming were computed from the DNA. The sample records fewer than 80,000 clones, 85% to 90% being singletons. The data belong to a study of blood T cell repertoires in COVID-19. In the study overall: Whether acute or convalescent, the COVID-19 samples came from the United States, Italy and Spain. The analysed material was cDNA or gDNA that came from T cells, B-cell-depleted T cells, or PBMCs.

Per germline, CDR1 SGDLS and CDR2 YYNGEE. The CDR3 contains 14 residues. The V and J ends lost 0 bases and 6 bases, in that order; junction bases with no gene match: 5. The sequenced sample was peripheral blood. This clonotype originated in a human donor in a cohort sampled during active COVID-19. This chain links TRBV9 with TRBJ2-5; 7 bases line up with TRBD1. In DNA form, the CDR3 reads TGTGCCAGCAGCGTAGAGACAGGGCCGCAGACCCAGTACTTC. The encoded protein is CASSVETGPQTQYF.